The T cell receptor beta chain under discussion was sequenced for a study of OX40 agonist ivuxolimab in advanced cancers. Sequenced by immunoSEQ multiplex PCR; TCRdb stores in-frame clones only, minus some. Here the sample spans 150,000 to 190,000 clones, 90% to 95% being singletons. As to this clone: Its antigen is not known.

General study results and limits: Low normalized T-cell clonal expansion also characterized some of the nonresponders.

The CDR3 loop spans 13 amino acids. V was shortened by 3 bases and J by 6 bases, with 8 bases between the two germline ends. Looked up from germline, CDR1 is ENHRY and CDR2 is SYGVKD. Sequenced material: CD4+ or CD8+ T cells sorted from blood, taken in a trial of the OX40 agonist ivuxolimab. The sequence was collected from an adult with an advanced solid tumor such as melanoma, head and neck, liver or kidney cancer. The rearrangement joins TRBV10-3 to TRBJ2-2; the D is unclear. CDR3 nucleotide sequence: TGTGCCATCAGTGACCGGGTCCCCGGGGAGCTGTTTTTT. This codes for CAISDRVPGELFF.